This is a list of T cell receptor beta chains from one sample in a study of blood T cell repertoires in COVID-19. This table comes from immunoSEQ multiplex PCR, and its TCRdb copy is limited to in-frame clones, with some not included. The data contain around 140,000 clones, approximately 87% of them seen just once; the ten biggest clones take up 2.5%. Sequencing was carried out using peripheral blood. Source of these receptors: a man aged 50 to 59 with active COVID-19. Each CDR3 is given with its conserved first and last residue.

TRBV27,TRBJ2-1,CASSSGQMFREQFF
TRBV5-1,TRBJ1-2,CASSPQGIEYGYTF
TRBV7-9,TRBJ1-1,CASSPRLAAVAFF
TRBV5-1,TRBJ1-6,CASSLEGLNSPLHF
TRBV5-4,TRBJ2-3,CASSSGLAGGPGDTQYF
TRBV10-3,TRBJ1-2,CAISKQGPYYGYTF
TRBV19,TRBJ2-7,CASSLGQARYEQYF
TRBV6-5,TRBJ1-5,CASSLTGSVDQPQHF
TRBV5-1,TRBJ1-2,CASSSSGGRGYGYTF
TRBV4-2,TRBJ1-6,CASSPTVYNSPLHF
TRBV30,TRBJ2-5,CACRESVETQYF
TRBV12-3/TRBV12-4,TRBJ1-1,CASTPDGGEAFF
TRBV14,TRBJ2-3,CASSQNSGAVTDTQYF
TRBV7-3,TRBJ2-7,CASSLGQGLGEQYF